A selection of T cell receptor beta chains follows, all from one sample in a study of blood T cell repertoires in COVID-19. Produced via immunoSEQ multiplex PCR; TCRdb's table is partial and in-frame only. The repertoire holds some 70,000 clones, with more than 70% as singletons. Sequencing input: peripheral blood. Receptors were obtained from a man aged 50 or older with active COVID-19. Both conserved end residues are part of each CDR3. The order of the fields is J gene, V gene, clone size, D gene, CDR3 protein, CDR3 DNA. The D gene is left open where the match is weak. The listing skips clone size in some rows; elsewhere it reads once, few, many or a size class.

TRBJ2-5 TRBV18 once TRBD2 CASSPGRGYGETQYF TGTGCCAGCTCACCAGGGCGGGGGTATGGAGAGACCCAGTACTTC
TRBJ1-5 TRBV7-9 once TRBD1 CASSQGEVNQPQHF TGTGCCAGTTCGCAGGGGGAGGTCAATCAGCCCCAGCATTTT
TRBJ1-2 TRBV6-5 - TRBD1 CASRKLQGAHGYTF TGTGCCAGCAGAAAGCTACAGGGGGCACATGGCTACACCTTC
TRBJ1-2 TRBV5-4 - - CASSSAARGGAYKGYTF TGTGCCAGCAGCTCAGCGGCTCGGGGGGGCGCATACAAAGGCTACACCTTC
TRBJ2-1 TRBV9 - - CASSVDSDSNNEQFF TGTGCCAGCAGCGTAGACTCGGACTCCAACAATGAGCAGTTCTTC
TRBJ2-7 TRBV2 few - CASSEGLVEAYEQYF TGTGCCAGCAGTGAAGGACTAGTAGAGGCCTACGAGCAGTACTTC
TRBJ2-7 TRBV28 - - CASTPLRGGLSF TGTGCCAGCACCCCCCTTAGGGGGGGTTTATCCTTC
TRBJ2-3 TRBV5-4 - - CASSLELAVIGDTQYF TGTGCCAGCAGCTTGGAATTAGCTGTCATTGGAGATACGCAGTATTTT
TRBJ2-3 TRBV23-1 - - CASRPLTVTDTQYF TGCGCCAGCAGACCTCTGACAGTCACAGATACGCAGTATTTT
TRBJ1-6 TRBV7-2 - - CASSLTGGQNNSPLHF TGTGCCAGCAGCCTCACGGGGGGCCAAAATAATTCACCCCTCCACTTT
TRBJ1-3 TRBV2 - TRBD1 CASRQQGTRGNTIYF TGTGCCAGCAGACAACAGGGGACCCGTGGAAACACCATATATTTT
TRBJ1-6 TRBV10-3 - TRBD1 CAISETGQGDSPLHF TGTGCCATCAGTGAGACGGGACAGGGGGATTCACCCCTCCACTTT
TRBJ1-5 TRBV27 few - CASSPGDGYYQPQHF TGTGCCAGCAGTCCAGGGGACGGGTACTATCAGCCCCAGCATTTT
TRBJ2-1 TRBV7-9 - TRBD1 CASSFTLASRGNEQFF TGTGCCAGCAGCTTTACCCTAGCTTCCAGGGGGAATGAGCAGTTCTTC
TRBJ1-2 TRBV12-3/TRBV12-4 - - CASRARDTEGYTF TGTGCCAGCAGAGCCCGGGACACTGAAGGCTACACCTTC
TRBJ1-3 TRBV4-2 - - CASSQDRGSGNTIYF TGTGCCAGCAGCCAAGATAGAGGGTCCGGAAACACCATATATTTT
TRBJ1-2 TRBV5-1 - - CASSTQGNYGYTF TGCGCCAGCAGCACACAGGGTAACTATGGCTACACCTTC
TRBJ1-1 TRBV10-2 - - CASSEGARTEAFF TGCGCCAGCAGTGAGGGGGCCCGAACTGAAGCTTTCTTT
TRBJ1-1 TRBV5-8 - TRBD1 CASSLWTGEANTEAFF TGTGCCAGCAGCCTCTGGACAGGGGAAGCGAACACTGAAGCTTTCTTT
TRBJ2-7 TRBV5-1 - TRBD1 CASSFPPPQGEHYEQYF TGCGCCAGCAGCTTTCCCCCACCCCAGGGGGAACACTACGAGCAGTACTTC
TRBJ1-2 TRBV19 - - CASSNSRYGYTF TGTGCCAGTAGTAACTCGCGCTATGGCTACACCTTC
TRBJ1-5 TRBV23-1 - - CASPQSGRREFVNQPQHF TGCGCCAGCCCTCAGTCAGGACGCAGGGAATTCGTCAATCAGCCCCAGCATTTT
TRBJ2-2 TRBV7-8 - - CASSPRNRVAGELFF TGTGCCAGCAGCCCGAGAAACAGGGTTGCCGGGGAGCTGTTTTTT
TRBJ2-7 TRBV19 - - CASSISAGITYEQYF TGTGCCAGTAGTATCTCCGCAGGGATAACCTACGAGCAGTACTTC